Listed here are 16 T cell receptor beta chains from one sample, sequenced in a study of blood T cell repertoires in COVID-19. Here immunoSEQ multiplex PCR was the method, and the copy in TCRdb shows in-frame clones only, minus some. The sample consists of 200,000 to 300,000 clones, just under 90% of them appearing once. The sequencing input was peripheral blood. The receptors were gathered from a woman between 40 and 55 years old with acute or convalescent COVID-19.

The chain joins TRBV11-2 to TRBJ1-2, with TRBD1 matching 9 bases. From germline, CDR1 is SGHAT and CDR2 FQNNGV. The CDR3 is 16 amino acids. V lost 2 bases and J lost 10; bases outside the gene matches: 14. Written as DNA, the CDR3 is TGTGCCAGCAGCTTATCTACCCAACCGGGACAGGGCGTCTACACCTTC. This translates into CASSLSTQPGQGVYTF.

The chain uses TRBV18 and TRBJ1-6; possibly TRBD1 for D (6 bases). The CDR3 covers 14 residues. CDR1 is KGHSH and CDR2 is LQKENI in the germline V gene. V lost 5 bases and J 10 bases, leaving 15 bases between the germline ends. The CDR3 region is CASSKLQGPSPLHF. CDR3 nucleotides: TGTGCCAGCTCAAAGTTGCAGGGGCCCTCACCCCTCCACTTT.

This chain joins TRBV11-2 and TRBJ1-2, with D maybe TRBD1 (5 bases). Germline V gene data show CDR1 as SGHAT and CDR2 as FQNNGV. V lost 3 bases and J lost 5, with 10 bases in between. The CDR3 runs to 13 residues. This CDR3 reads CASSLGGAYGYTF. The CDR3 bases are TGTGCCAGCAGCTTGGGGGGTGCTTATGGCTACACCTTC.

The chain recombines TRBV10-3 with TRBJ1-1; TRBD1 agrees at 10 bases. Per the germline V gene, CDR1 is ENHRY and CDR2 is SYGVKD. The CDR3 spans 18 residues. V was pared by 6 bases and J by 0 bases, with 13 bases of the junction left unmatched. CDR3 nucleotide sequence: TGTGCCATCAGAGGTCGGGAGGGACAGGGGCCCGTGAACACTGAAGCTTTCTTT. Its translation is CAIRGREGQGPVNTEAFF.

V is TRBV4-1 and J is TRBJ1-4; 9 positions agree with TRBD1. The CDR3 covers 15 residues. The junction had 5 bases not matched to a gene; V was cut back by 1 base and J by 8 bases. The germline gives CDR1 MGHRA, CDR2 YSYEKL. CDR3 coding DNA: TGCGCCAGCAGCCAAGCCGGGACAGGGACGGAAAAACTGTTTTTT. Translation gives CASSQAGTGTEKLFF.

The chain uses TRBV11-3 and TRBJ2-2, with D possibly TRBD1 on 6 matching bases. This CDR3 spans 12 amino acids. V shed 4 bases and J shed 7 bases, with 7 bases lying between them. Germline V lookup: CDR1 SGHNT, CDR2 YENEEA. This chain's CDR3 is CASSSGVGELFF. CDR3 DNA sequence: TGTGCCAGCAGCTCAGGGGTCGGGGAGCTGTTTTTT.

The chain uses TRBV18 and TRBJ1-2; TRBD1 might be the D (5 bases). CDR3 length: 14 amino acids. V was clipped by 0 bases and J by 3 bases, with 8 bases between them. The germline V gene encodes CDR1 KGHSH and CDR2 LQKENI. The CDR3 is CASSPPRTHYGYTF. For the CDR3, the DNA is TGTGCCAGCTCACCACCGAGGACACACTATGGCTACACCTTC.

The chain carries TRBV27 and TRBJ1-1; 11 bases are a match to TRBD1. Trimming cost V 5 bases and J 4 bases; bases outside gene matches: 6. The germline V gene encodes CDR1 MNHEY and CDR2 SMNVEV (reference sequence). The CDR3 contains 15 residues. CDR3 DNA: TGTGCCAGCAGTCCGGTCGGGACAGGGGGCACTGAAGCTTTCTTT. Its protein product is CASSPVGTGGTEAFF.

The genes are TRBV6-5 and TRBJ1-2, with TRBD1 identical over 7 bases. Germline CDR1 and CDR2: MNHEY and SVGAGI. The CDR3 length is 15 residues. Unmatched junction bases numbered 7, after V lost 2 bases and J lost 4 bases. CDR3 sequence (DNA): TGTGCCAGCAGTTACACGGACAGGAGGGGCTATGGCTACACCTTC. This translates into CASSYTDRRGYGYTF.

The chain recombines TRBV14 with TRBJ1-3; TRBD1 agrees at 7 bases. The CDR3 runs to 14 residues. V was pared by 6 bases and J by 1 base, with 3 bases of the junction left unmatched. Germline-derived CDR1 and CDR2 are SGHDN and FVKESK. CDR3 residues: CASSRQGSGNTIYF. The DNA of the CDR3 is TGTGCCAGCAGTCGACAGGGTTCTGGAAACACCATATATTTT.

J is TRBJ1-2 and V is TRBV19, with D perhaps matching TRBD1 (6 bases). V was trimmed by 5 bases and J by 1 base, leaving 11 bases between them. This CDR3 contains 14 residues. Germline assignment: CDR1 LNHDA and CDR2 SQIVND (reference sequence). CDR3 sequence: CASSPTGFNYGYTF. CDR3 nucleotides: TGTGCCAGTAGTCCCACAGGGTTTAACTATGGCTACACCTTC.

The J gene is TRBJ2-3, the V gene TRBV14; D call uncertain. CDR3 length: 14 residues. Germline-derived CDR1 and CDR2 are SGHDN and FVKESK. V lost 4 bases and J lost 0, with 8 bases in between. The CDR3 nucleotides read TGTGCCAGCAGCCGAGGCTTCAGCACAGATACGCAGTATTTT. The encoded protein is CASSRGFSTDTQYF.

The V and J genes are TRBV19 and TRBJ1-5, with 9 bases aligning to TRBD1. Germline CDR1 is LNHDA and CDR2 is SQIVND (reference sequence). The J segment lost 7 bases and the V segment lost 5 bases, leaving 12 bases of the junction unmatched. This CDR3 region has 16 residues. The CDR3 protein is CASSQPGQGFSQPQHF. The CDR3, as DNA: TGTGCCAGTAGTCAACCGGGACAGGGATTTTCACAGCCCCAGCATTTT.

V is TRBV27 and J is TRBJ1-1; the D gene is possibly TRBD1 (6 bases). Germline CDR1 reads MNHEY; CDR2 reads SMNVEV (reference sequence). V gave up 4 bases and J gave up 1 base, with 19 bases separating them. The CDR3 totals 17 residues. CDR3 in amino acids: CASSWRRQQGANTEAFF. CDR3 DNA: TGTGCCAGCAGTTGGAGGCGACAACAGGGAGCGAACACTGAAGCTTTCTTT.

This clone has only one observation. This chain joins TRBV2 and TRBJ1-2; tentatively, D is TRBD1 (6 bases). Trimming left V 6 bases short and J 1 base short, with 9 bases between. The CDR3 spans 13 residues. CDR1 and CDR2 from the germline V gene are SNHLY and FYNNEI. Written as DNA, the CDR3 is TGTGCCAGCAGCCCGGACAGTAACTATGGCTACACCTTC. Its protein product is CASSPDSNYGYTF.

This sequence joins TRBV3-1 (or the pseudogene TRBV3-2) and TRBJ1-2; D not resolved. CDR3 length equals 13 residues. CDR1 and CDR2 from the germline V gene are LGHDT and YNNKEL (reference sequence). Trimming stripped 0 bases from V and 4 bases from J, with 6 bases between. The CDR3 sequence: CASSQEMAYGYTF. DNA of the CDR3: TGTGCCAGCAGCCAAGAAATGGCCTATGGCTACACCTTC.